This TCR beta chain derives from a study of T cells in Graves' hyperthyroidism and ophthalmopathy. The CDR3 length is 14 residues. J lost 6 bases, V lost 1 base, and 1 base had no gene match. Germline loops: CDR1 DFQATT, CDR2 SNEGSKA (reference sequence). TCR beta CDR3 regions were amplified from RNA transcripts. Primed by the HTBI set, a first-round RT-PCR was run on the TCR CDR3. TCRdb re-called the multiplex PCR reads through MiXCR, storing one row per CDR3 protein. This table has about 560,000 distinct CDR3 sequences, 16% appearing once. The authors took PBMCs from 8 to 10 ml fresh peripheral blood. This clonotype occurred a few times.

The source of this sequence is a young woman with Graves' hyperthyroidism. Sequenced sample: blood. The gene calls are TRBV20-1 and TRBJ2-4, with 12 bases aligning to TRBD1. CDR3 residues: CSARGDRGRNIQYF. CDR3 in DNA: TGCAGTGCTAGAGGGGACAGGGGGCGAAACATTCAGTACTTC.